Described below is a single T cell receptor (beta chain) sequence and its context. The sample originates from a study of blood T cell repertoires in COVID-19. Study-level information: The analysed material was cDNA or gDNA that came from T cells, B-cell-depleted T cells, or PBMCs.

Recruitment covered about two dozen US areas and drew participants whose ages spanned about 18 to 89 years. TCRdb's table, derived via immunoSEQ multiplex PCR, lists solely in-frame clones and lacks some. Altogether 250,000 or so clones are present, approximately 83% being singletons, with the ten largest covering about 3.4%. The sequenced material came from PBMCs or T cells enriched from blood (not recorded which). The TCR was taken from a man between 45 and 60 years old who had recovered from COVID-19.

CDR3 protein: CASSPGRSRVDEQYF. The DNA of the CDR3 is TGTGCCAGCTCACCAGGTAGGAGCCGAGTCGACGAGCAGTACTTC. J is TRBJ2-7 and V is TRBV18; D gene unclear. The germline V and J ends were trimmed by 2 bases and 5 bases, with 16 bases remaining between them. The CDR3 loop spans 15 amino acids. Germline V lookup: CDR1 KGHSH, CDR2 LQKENI. Full variable domain (rest looked up from reference TRBV18 and TRBJ2-7): NAGVMQNPRHLVRRRGQEARLRCSPMKGHSHVYWYRQLPEEGLKFMVYLQKENIIDESGMPKERFSAEFPKEGPSILRIQQVVRGDSAAYFCASSPGRSRVDEQYFGPGTRLTVT.